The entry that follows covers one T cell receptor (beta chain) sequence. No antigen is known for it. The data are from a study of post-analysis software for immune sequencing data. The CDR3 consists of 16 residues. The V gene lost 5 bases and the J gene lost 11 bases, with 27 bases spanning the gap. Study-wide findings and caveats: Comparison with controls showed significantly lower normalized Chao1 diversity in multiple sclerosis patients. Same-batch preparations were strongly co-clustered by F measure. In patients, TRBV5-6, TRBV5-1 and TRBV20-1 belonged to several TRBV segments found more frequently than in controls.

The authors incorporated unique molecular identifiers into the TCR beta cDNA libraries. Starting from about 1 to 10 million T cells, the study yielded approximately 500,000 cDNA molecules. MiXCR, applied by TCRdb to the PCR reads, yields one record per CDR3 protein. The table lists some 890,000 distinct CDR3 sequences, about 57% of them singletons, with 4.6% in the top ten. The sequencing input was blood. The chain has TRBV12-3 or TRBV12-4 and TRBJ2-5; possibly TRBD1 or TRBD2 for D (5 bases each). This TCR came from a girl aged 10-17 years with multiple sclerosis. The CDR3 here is CASSPPRDGRSREQYF. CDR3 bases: TGTGCCAGCAGTCCACCTCGGGACGGACGGTCGAGGGAGCAGTACTTC.